The next 27 T cell receptor beta chains were all read from a single sample in a study of CD8 T cells in Susac syndrome. An amount of RNA that ranged from 0.5 to 1 ug was reverse transcribed with random hexamers. TCRdb redid the calling of the immunoSEQ multiplex PCR reads with MiXCR, one entry per CDR3 protein. The data hold approximately 220,000 distinct CDR3 sequences, with 85% to 95% observed a single time. Sample: CD4+ T cells from PBMCs. These TCRs come from a human donor with multiple sclerosis.

The chain couples TRBV5-4 to TRBJ2-6; 8 bases map to TRBD1. CDR3 size: 16 residues. V gave up 8 bases and J gave up 2 bases; unmatched junction bases: 9. Germline-derived CDR1 and CDR2 are SGHNT and YYREEE (reference sequence). The CDR3, as DNA: TGTGCCAGTGGCCGATCAGGGGGCGCTGGGGCCAACGTCCTGACTTTC. This gives the protein CASGRSGGAGANVLTF.

This clonotype appeared once. The chain uses TRBV7-9 and TRBJ2-2; D gene uncertain. The CDR3 consists of 11 residues. V lost 5 bases to trimming and J lost 7 bases, with 5 bases between them. Germline V lookup: CDR1 SEHNR, CDR2 FQNEAQ (reference sequence). DNA of the CDR3: TGTGCCAGCAGCCCCCTCGGGGAGCTGTTTTTT. Translating it yields CASSPLGELFF.

The gene calls are TRBV6-5 and TRBJ1-6; D gene ambiguous. V lost 0 bases and J lost 8, with 11 bases in between. CDR3 length equals 15 residues. Germline CDR1 is MNHEY and CDR2 is SVGAGI. CDR3 region: CASSYSGISDSPLHF. CDR3 nucleotide sequence: TGTGCCAGCAGTTACTCCGGAATATCTGATTCACCCCTCCACTTT.

The rearrangement joins TRBV11-2 to TRBJ2-7, with 7 bases that match TRBD1. The CDR3 is 17 amino acids. Trimming took 7 bases from V and 0 from J; bases not matched to a gene: 15. Looked up from germline, CDR1 is SGHAT and CDR2 is FQNNGV. The CDR3 region has the DNA TGTGCCAGCACCCTAGGTCGAGACAGGGTTACCTCCTACGAGCAGTACGTC. Its translation: CASTLGRDRVTSYEQYV.

This clonotype is a singleton in its sample. CDR3 coding DNA: TGCAGTGCTCAAAAAGGGGGGACCAACACTGAAGCTTTCTTT. As protein: CSAQKGGTNTEAFF. The J gene is TRBJ1-1, the V gene TRBV20-1; a weak D match, TRBD1 (6 bases). Trimming removed 5 bases from V and 2 bases from J, with 15 bases in between. Germline CDR1 reads DFQATT; CDR2 reads SNEGSKA (reference sequence). The CDR3 totals 14 residues.

The CDR3 DNA follows: TGTGCCAGCAGCGTAGCTATCGAGGCCAACGTCCTGACTTTC. Translated: CASSVAIEANVLTF. The J gene is TRBJ2-6, the V gene TRBV9; D not resolved. V was pared by 0 bases and J by 6 bases, with 7 bases between. The CDR3 extends over 14 amino acids. Germline V CDR1 and CDR2: SGDLS, YYNGEE.

V usage is TRBV30 and J usage is TRBJ2-5; 11 bases are a match to TRBD2. Trimming removed 4 bases from V and 7 bases from J; junction bases left unmatched: 8. The germline CDR1 and CDR2 sequences are GTSNPN and SVGIG (reference sequence). The CDR3 totals 14 residues. CDR3 bases: TGTGCCTGGAAGGCTAGCGGGGGGCTGGGGACCCAGTACTTC. Amino acid sequence: CAWKASGGLGTQYF.

The chain links TRBV5-1 to TRBJ2-4; no clear D gene. Germline loops: CDR1 SGHRS, CDR2 YFSETQ. With 4 bases removed from V and 0 bases from J, the gap between germline ends came to 8 bases. The CDR3 runs to 14 residues. CDR3 coding DNA: TGCGCCAGCAGCATTGACCTAGCCAAAAACATTCAGTACTTC. This codes for CASSIDLAKNIQYF.

V usage is TRBV7-9 and J usage is TRBJ1-6; tentative D call: TRBD1 (6 bases). The CDR3 runs 15 residues. Germline V gene sequence: CDR1 SEHNR, CDR2 FQNEAQ (reference sequence). V was pared by 5 bases and J by 9 bases, with 17 bases between. The CDR3 protein is CASSLTGQGGSPLHF. In nucleotides, the CDR3 is TGTGCCAGCAGCCTCACGGGGCAAGGGGGTTCACCCCTCCACTTT.

This chain links TRBV19 with TRBJ2-3, with a weak D call TRBD1 (5 bases). The CDR3 covers 14 residues. V lost 3 bases and J 0 bases, leaving 7 bases between the germline ends. Per the germline V gene, CDR1 is LNHDA and CDR2 is SQIVND (reference sequence). CDR3 region: CASSMTVSTDTQYF. The DNA of the CDR3 is TGTGCCAGTAGTATGACAGTGAGCACAGATACGCAGTATTTT.

V is TRBV12-3 or TRBV12-4 and J is TRBJ2-7; tentative D call: TRBD1 (7 bases). CDR3 length: 13 residues. Between the trimmed V and J ends, which lost 5 bases and 6 bases, there was a span of 14 bases. DNA for the CDR3: TGTGCCAGCAGTCCGGACAGGAGGGGCGAGCAGTACTTC. Translated, it gives CASSPDRRGEQYF.

The CDR3 coding sequence is TGTGCCACCAGGGAGGGAAGTGTAGGGTCACCCCTCCACTTT. This sequence encodes CATREGSVGSPLHF. This chain uses TRBV19 with TRBJ1-6; D possibly corresponds to TRBD1 (5 bases). Germline lookup yields CDR1 LNHDA and CDR2 SQIVND (reference sequence). This CDR3 has 14 residues. V dropped 10 bases and J dropped 10 bases, with 20 bases sitting between them.

V and J are TRBV3-1 and TRBJ2-1, with D hard to call. Germline CDR1 is LGHDT and CDR2 is YNNKEL (reference sequence). The CDR3 sequence is 13 residues long. V lost 6 bases and J 8 bases, leaving 14 bases between the germline ends. As DNA, the CDR3 is TGTGCCAGCAGACTGGAAGGGTCCCATGAGCAGTTCTTC. Translated, it gives CASRLEGSHEQFF.

This chain links TRBV5-6 with TRBJ1-1; 7 nucleotides line up with TRBD1. Germline loops: CDR1 SGHDT, CDR2 YYEEEE. V shed 0 bases and J 8 bases; nucleotides not matched to a gene: 7. This CDR3 region has 14 residues. The CDR3 here is CASSLGQGKGEAFF. Written as DNA, the CDR3 is TGTGCCAGCAGCTTGGGACAGGGTAAGGGGGAAGCTTTCTTT.

The DNA for the CDR3 is TGTGCCAGCAGCTTAGGAGACGGTAGCAATCAGCCCCAGCATTTT. This gives the protein CASSLGDGSNQPQHF. V and J are TRBV7-9 and TRBJ1-5; no definite D call. CDR1 SEHNR and CDR2 FQNEAQ come from the germline V gene (reference sequence). V was trimmed by 1 base and J by 0 bases, leaving 7 bases between them. The CDR3 sequence is 15 residues long.

This chain uses TRBV20-1 with TRBJ1-1; D gene ambiguous. The V gene lost 3 bases and the J gene lost 7 bases, with 15 bases spanning the gap. Germline CDR1 is DFQATT and CDR2 is SNEGSKA (reference sequence). The CDR3 extends over 13 amino acids. The CDR3, as DNA: TGCAGTGCTAGTGACGGGCGCGCGTATGAAGCTTTCTTT. Translation: CSASDGRAYEAFF.

The rearrangement joins TRBV20-1 to TRBJ2-7, with 9 bases fitting TRBD2. V shed 5 bases and J 8 bases; nucleotides not matched to a gene: 16. The length of the CDR3 is 15 residues. Germline CDR1 DFQATT, CDR2 SNEGSKA (reference sequence). Written as DNA, the CDR3 is TGCAGTGCTGCCCTCGGGGGCGGGGGGGCTTTCCAGCAGTACTTC. This translates into CSAALGGGGAFQQYF.

This chain uses TRBV12-5 with TRBJ1-1; 8 nucleotides align to TRBD1. CDR1 LGHNT and CDR2 FRNRAP come from the germline V gene. The V gene end was trimmed by 6 bases and the J gene end by 0 bases; junction bases not matched to a gene: 9. CDR3 size: 16 residues. CDR3 sequence (DNA): TGTGCTAGTGGGCGGGGGCAGGGGGCCTTGAACACTGAAGCTTTCTTT. Translating gives CASGRGQGALNTEAFF.

CDR3 protein: CASRPDRNTEAFF. In nucleotides, the CDR3 is TGTGCCAGCAGACCAGACCGAAACACTGAAGCTTTCTTT. This chain links TRBV3-1 with TRBJ1-1; D uncertain. This CDR3 has 13 amino acids. Germline V lookup: CDR1 LGHDT, CDR2 YNNKEL (reference sequence). V lost 6 bases, J lost 2 bases, and 10 bases lay in between.

The CDR3 DNA reads as TGTGCCAGCAGCTATGGGGGACTAGCGGAAAACACCGGGGAGCTGTTTTTT. Amino acids: CASSYGGLAENTGELFF. This chain uses TRBV9 with TRBJ2-2, with TRBD2 identical over 11 bases. The CDR3 is made up of 17 amino acids. V lost 4 bases, J lost 2 bases, and 7 bases stayed unmatched. Germline loops: CDR1 SGDLS, CDR2 YYNGEE.

J is TRBJ2-1 and V is TRBV7-9; 8 bases align to TRBD2. Germline values: CDR1 SEHNR, CDR2 FQNEAQ (reference sequence). V shed 5 bases and J 4 bases; nucleotides not matched to a gene: 13. The CDR3 has 17 amino acids. CDR3 DNA sequence: TGTGCCAGCAGCACTCCCCCGGCCAGCGGGGGTTACAATGAGCAGTTCTTC. This gives the protein CASSTPPASGGYNEQFF.

This sequence joins TRBV18 and TRBJ1-2, with 7 bases matching TRBD1. Germline-derived CDR1 and CDR2 are KGHSH and LQKENI. The CDR3 covers 14 residues. With V trimmed by 2 bases and J by 2 bases, 2 bases remained unmatched. DNA for the CDR3: TGTGCCAGCTCACCAAGGACAGGAAACTATGGCTACACCTTC. It translates to CASSPRTGNYGYTF.

This clonotype came up once. This chain joins TRBV5-1 and TRBJ2-1; 11 bases fit TRBD2. Looked up from germline, CDR1 is SGHRS and CDR2 is YFSETQ. The V gene end was trimmed by 2 bases and the J gene end by 3 bases; junction bases not matched to a gene: 4. The length of the CDR3 is 16 residues. For the CDR3, the DNA is TGCGCCAGCAGCTTAACTACTAGCGGGGGCTACAATGAGCAGTTCTTC. The encoded protein is CASSLTTSGGYNEQFF.

The chain has TRBV15 and TRBJ2-3; TRBD2 matches 12 bases. This CDR3 is 16 amino acids long. J gave up 6 bases and V 5 bases, and 9 bases lay outside the gene matches. The germline V gene encodes CDR1 LNHNV and CDR2 YYDKDF (reference sequence). Here the CDR3 reads CATSGGLAGLEDTQYF. The CDR3 DNA reads TGTGCCACCAGCGGGGGACTAGCGGGTCTGGAGGATACGCAGTATTTT.

The J gene is TRBJ2-3, the V gene TRBV30, with unresolved D. From germline, CDR1 is GTSNPN and CDR2 SVGIG (reference sequence). This CDR3 is 12 amino acids long. Trimming stripped 2 bases from V and 6 bases from J, with 9 bases between. The CDR3 reads CAWSTRSDTQYF. In DNA, the CDR3 is TGTGCCTGGAGTACCAGGTCTGATACGCAGTATTTT.

The J gene is TRBJ2-5, the V gene TRBV29-1; 9 nucleotides match TRBD1. Trimming removed 3 bases from V and 2 bases from J; junction bases left unmatched: 7. CDR1 is SQVTM, CDR2 ANQGSEA, per germline. The CDR3 spans 15 residues. The CDR3 DNA reads TGCAGCGTTGACCCGGGACAGGGACAGCAAGAGACCCAGTACTTC. It codes for CSVDPGQGQQETQYF.

The rearrangement uses TRBV2 and TRBJ1-1; 8 bases map to TRBD1. The CDR3 spans 14 residues. Germline V gene data show CDR1 as SNHLY and CDR2 as FYNNEI. Trimming cost V 7 bases and J 1 base; bases outside gene matches: 5. CDR3 region: CASKDRGGNTEAFF. The CDR3 region has the DNA TGTGCCAGCAAAGACAGGGGTGGGAACACTGAAGCTTTCTTT.